Detailed here is one T cell receptor (beta chain). What it recognizes is unknown. The CDR3 is made up of 20 amino acids. Germline CDR1 MGHRA, CDR2 YSYEKL. Trimming stripped 11 bases from V and 0 bases from J, with 29 bases between. The data were produced by immunoSEQ multiplex PCR, yet TCRdb's version contains in-frame clones alone and is incomplete. The sample includes just over 350,000 clones, 92% of them seen just once. This sample is drawn from a study of Ad26.COV2.S vaccination and SARS-CoV-2 variants. Study results and caveats: Individuals receiving vaccine had higher spike-specific TCR breadth than placebo recipients did. Reports say spike-specific CD8+ and CD4+ T cell responses covered substantial breadth after vaccination. Breadth of non-spike TCRs did not differ between vaccinees and placebo recipients. Total responses of T cells may have been underestimated by the analyses of TCR breadth and depth.

The chain couples TRBV4-1 to TRBJ2-6; perhaps TRBD1 as D (6 bases). The receptor comes from a human donor who had recovered from COVID-19. The sample consisted of peripheral blood, taken after recovery from COVID-19. CDR3 region: CASHETPGHRRFSGANVLTF. The CDR3 DNA sequence: TGCGCCTCACACGAAACCCCGGGACATAGAAGGTTCTCTGGGGCCAACGTCCTGACTTTC.